The rows below give T cell receptor beta chains drawn from one sample of a study of radiotherapy plus CTLA-4 blockade in lung cancer. Using immunoSEQ multiplex PCR, the repertoire was profiled, and TCRdb retains in-frame clones only, with some absent. Counted here are about 73,000 clones, about nine tenths occurring once; the ten biggest clones make up roughly two fifths. The sample here was peripheral blood, taken from a patient treated with radiotherapy plus ipilimumab. The receptor set was obtained from a human donor with non-small cell lung cancer that progressed on radiotherapy plus ipilimumab. CDR3s include the opening cysteine and the closing phenylalanine or tryptophan. D genes are given only for firm matches. Rows give clone size only sometimes, using once, few, many, or a class for an expanded clone.

size: NA; J: TRBJ1-1; D: NA; length: 15; V: TRBV2; CDR3: CASSERDAMNTEAFF; DNA: TGTGCCAGCAGTGAAAGGGACGCGATGAACACTGAAGCTTTCTTT
size: few; J: TRBJ2-2; D: NA; length: 15; V: TRBV18; CDR3: CASSPRQGSPGELFF; DNA: TGTGCCAGCTCACCAAGGCAGGGGAGCCCCGGGGAGCTGTTTTTT
size: NA; J: TRBJ1-2; D: NA; length: 13; V: TRBV14; CDR3: CASSDEVNYGYTF; DNA: TGTGCCAGCAGCGATGAGGTTAACTATGGCTACACCTTC
size: NA; J: TRBJ1-1; D: NA; length: 13; V: TRBV10-3; CDR3: CAISEGVGSEAFF; DNA: TGTGCCATCAGTGAGGGGGTGGGCAGTGAAGCTTTCTTT
size: NA; J: TRBJ2-1; D: NA; length: 17; V: TRBV7-9; CDR3: CASSRLRTRSSYNEQFF; DNA: TGTGCCAGCAGCCGACTCCGGACTCGTAGCTCCTACAATGAGCAGTTCTTC
size: NA; J: TRBJ2-2; D: NA; length: 16; V: TRBV7-2; CDR3: CASSLVFDTSAGELFF; DNA: TGTGCCAGCAGCTTAGTATTTGACACCTCGGCCGGGGAGCTGTTTTTT
size: NA; J: TRBJ2-1; D: TRBD2; length: 15; V: TRBV5-1; CDR3: CASSLGTSGSNEQFF; DNA: TGCGCCAGCAGCTTGGGGACTAGCGGGAGCAATGAGCAGTTCTTC
size: NA; J: TRBJ2-7; D: NA; length: 15; V: TRBV11-2; CDR3: CASSLDKGRVHEQYF; DNA: TGTGCCAGCAGCTTAGATAAGGGGCGCGTCCACGAGCAGTACTTC
size: few; J: TRBJ2-3; D: TRBD2; length: 12; V: TRBV9; CDR3: CASSVEAGLQYF; DNA: TGTGCCAGCAGCGTAGAAGCGGGATTGCAGTATTTT
size: NA; J: TRBJ1-2; D: NA; length: 11; V: TRBV6-5; CDR3: CASSRGVGYTF; DNA: TGTGCCAGCAGTAGGGGGGTTGGCTACACCTTC
size: NA; J: TRBJ2-3; D: NA; length: 13; V: TRBV6-9; CDR3: CARERIITDTQYF; DNA: TGTGCCAGGGAGCGGATAATCACAGATACGCAGTATTTT
size: NA; J: TRBJ1-2; D: NA; length: 15; V: TRBV6-6; CDR3: CASSEMDTLGYGYTF; DNA: TGTGCCAGCAGTGAGATGGACACTCTTGGCTATGGCTACACCTTC
size: NA; J: TRBJ2-3; D: TRBD2; length: 17; V: TRBV6-1; CDR3: CASSETFSGRYTDTQYF; DNA: TGTGCCAGCAGTGAGACCTTCAGCGGGAGATACACAGATACGCAGTATTTT